This is a list of T cell receptor beta chains from one sample in a study of post-analysis software for immune sequencing data. TCRdb recomputed calls from the PCR reads with MiXCR, one row per CDR3 protein. The sample lists more than 500,000 distinct CDR3 sequences, around 31% occurring once. Sequencing was performed on blood. The receptor set was obtained from a girl aged 2-17 years with multiple sclerosis. The CDR3 runs from the conserved cysteine through the conserved F or W. A D gene is named only where the DNA matches it firmly. Size tells how often a clone was seen (once, few, many) or the class of an expanded clone, and some rows leave it out.

size,D,J,V,CDR3,DNA
few,TRBD1,TRBJ1-1,TRBV12-3/TRBV12-4,CASSYDRATEAFF,TGTGCCAGCAGCTACGACAGGGCCACTGAAGCTTTCTTT
-,-,TRBJ2-5,TRBV20-1,CSASALAGETQYF,TGCAGTGCTAGTGCTCTAGCCGGTGAGACCCAGTACTTC
-,-,TRBJ2-5,TRBV4-2,CASSQVLAPQEETQYF,TGTGCCAGCAGCCAAGTTTTAGCACCTCAGGAAGAGACCCAGTACTTC
-,TRBD2,TRBJ2-3,TRBV15,CATSRDTSLFSGGEGTDTQYF,TGTGCCACCAGCAGAGATACCTCACTCTTTAGCGGGGGTGAAGGCACAGATACGCAGTATTTT
few,TRBD1,TRBJ2-3,TRBV6-5,CASRGQDRGTDTQYF,TGTGCCAGCAGAGGACAGGACCGGGGCACAGATACGCAGTATTTT
-,TRBD2,TRBJ2-5,TRBV20-1,CSPASAGEETQYF,TGCAGCCCAGCTAGCGCGGGGGAAGAGACCCAGTACTTC
few,TRBD2,TRBJ2-4,TRBV7-2,CASSLVGAGEAKNIQYF,TGTGCCAGCAGCTTAGTCGGGGCGGGGGAAGCCAAAAACATTCAGTACTTC
few,-,TRBJ2-1,TRBV5-1,CASSLEPLSSYNEQFF,TGCGCCAGCAGCTTGGAGCCCCTGAGCTCCTACAATGAGCAGTTCTTC
few,-,TRBJ2-3,TRBV7-3,CASSLSAYIDTQYF,TGTGCCAGCAGCCTTTCGGCCTATATAGATACGCAGTATTTT
many,TRBD2,TRBJ2-3,TRBV7-3,CASSRTTPGLAGEGTDTQYF,TGTGCCAGCAGCCGGACCACGCCGGGACTAGCGGGGGAGGGCACAGATACGCAGTATTTT
few,TRBD2,TRBJ2-5,TRBV5-1,CASSRSGIPGLAGFQETQYF,TGCGCCAGCAGCCGCTCGGGGATACCGGGACTAGCGGGATTCCAAGAGACCCAGTACTTC
-,-,TRBJ2-4,TRBV7-2,CASSLGSGSASQYF,TGTGCCAGCAGCTTAGGTTCAGGGAGTGCAAGTCAGTACTTC
-,-,TRBJ2-3,TRBV12-3/TRBV12-4,CASSLIRLEMDTQYF,TGTGCCAGCAGTTTGATTCGGCTGGAGATGGATACGCAGTATTTT
few,TRBD2,TRBJ2-6,TRBV20-1,CSAGLAGGRGANVLTF,TGCAGTGCTGGACTAGCGGGGGGGCGAGGGGCCAACGTCCTGACTTTC
-,-,TRBJ1-1,TRBV15,CATRAVWFGAEAFF,TGTGCCACCAGGGCCGTATGGTTTGGTGCTGAAGCTTTCTTT
-,-,TRBJ2-5,TRBV7-2,CASSGSVRDPHRETQYF,TGTGCCAGCAGCGGAAGCGTCAGGGACCCCCACAGGGAGACCCAGTACTTC
-,TRBD2,TRBJ2-1,TRBV20-1,CSAPAGISNKQFF,TGCAGTGCCCCAGCGGGGATCTCCAATAAGCAGTTCTTC
once,-,TRBJ1-2,TRBV9,CASSAGLGMGMVSMAYTF,TGTGCCAGCAGCGCGGGTCTTGGGATGGGTATGGTCTCTATGGCCTACACCTTC
-,-,TRBJ2-1,TRBV20-1,CSATPDGVHNEQFF,TGCAGTGCCACCCCCGATGGAGTCCACAATGAGCAGTTCTTC
-,-,TRBJ2-7,TRBV7-9,CASKGSGDEQYF,TGTGCCAGCAAGGGGTCGGGCGACGAGCAGTACTTC
few,TRBD1,TRBJ1-2,TRBV4-2,CASSQTGSPGGYTF,TGTGCCAGCAGCCAGACAGGGAGCCCGGGGGGCTACACCTTC
few,-,TRBJ2-1,TRBV2,CASSGPGALLNYNEQFF,TGTGCCAGCAGTGGCCCGGGGGCTCTCCTTAACTACAATGAGCAGTTCTTC
few,TRBD2,TRBJ2-5,TRBV7-2,CASIKSGGARETQYF,TGTGCCAGCATCAAGAGCGGGGGGGCCAGAGAGACCCAGTACTTC
-,-,TRBJ2-7,TRBV15,CATSIGPGRTYEQYF,TGCGCCACCAGCATTGGCCCAGGGCGCACCTACGAGCAGTACTTC
few,TRBD2,TRBJ2-1,TRBV7-2,CASRRGLALNEQFF,TGTGCCAGCAGAAGGGGACTAGCTCTCAATGAGCAGTTCTTC
-,TRBD1,TRBJ2-3,TRBV28,CASSLPDRDADTQYF,TGTGCCAGCAGTTTGCCCGACAGGGACGCAGATACGCAGTATTTT
-,-,TRBJ2-5,TRBV5-1,CASSLAPGERETQYF,TGCGCCAGCAGCCTCGCGCCGGGGGAGCGGGAGACCCAGTACTTC
few,-,TRBJ1-2,TRBV20-1,CSAERPKDYGYTF,TGCAGTGCCGAGCGTCCTAAAGACTATGGCTACACCTTC
-,-,TRBJ2-1,TRBV27,CASSLPAEQFF,TGTGCCAGCAGTTTACCGGCCGAGCAGTTCTTC
-,-,TRBJ2-3,TRBV25-1,CASSFAGARTDTQYF,TGTGCCAGCAGTTTTGCAGGAGCCCGCACAGATACGCAGTATTTT
few,-,TRBJ2-5,TRBV12-3/TRBV12-4,CASSPPTWTPSEEQYF,TGTGCCAGCAGCCCGCCCACTTGGACACCCTCTGAGGAGCAGTACTTC
few,-,TRBJ2-5,TRBV4-1,CASSPPAVGTQYF,TGCGCCAGCAGCCCACCCGCGGTCGGGACCCAGTACTTC
few,-,TRBJ1-2,TRBV20-1,CSAPQTFASSPRVTDGRGYTF,TGCAGTGCCCCGCAGACTTTTGCCTCCAGCCCACGAGTAACAGACGGTCGCGGCTACACCTTC
-,TRBD1,TRBJ2-7,TRBV7-8,CASSRQGLAYEQYF,TGTGCCAGCAGCAGACAGGGGTTAGCCTACGAGCAGTACTTC
-,-,TRBJ1-2,TRBV9,CASSVEGVFYGYTF,TGTGCCAGCAGCGTAGAGGGGGTATTCTATGGCTACACCTTC
few,TRBD1,TRBJ2-7,TRBV29-1,CSAPGQGADEQYF,TGCAGCGCCCCGGGACAGGGGGCGGACGAGCAGTACTTC
-,-,TRBJ1-5,TRBV28,CASILNRAINQPQHF,TGTGCCAGCATCCTGAACAGAGCAATCAATCAGCCCCAGCATTTT
-,-,TRBJ2-5,TRBV6-5,CASCVGLNQETQYF,TGTGCCAGTTGCGTAGGTCTTAATCAAGAGACCCAGTACTTC
-,-,TRBJ2-7,TRBV2,CASRRAPGVYEQYF,TGTGCCAGCAGGAGGGCCCCAGGGGTCTACGAGCAGTACTTC
-,TRBD1,TRBJ2-5,TRBV4-1,CASSHPTGQWLATQYF,TGCGCCAGCAGCCATCCAACGGGACAGTGGCTCGCGACCCAGTACTTC
-,-,TRBJ2-7,TRBV10-3,CAISEVTEVYRYF,TGTGCCATCAGTGAGGTCACGGAAGTTTACAGGTACTTC
-,-,TRBJ1-1,TRBV2,CASSEMGGYTEAFF,TGTGCCAGCAGTGAAATGGGGGGGTACACTGAAGCTTTCTTT
-,TRBD2,TRBJ2-1,TRBV5-6,CASSFGTSGGDEQFF,TGTGCCAGCAGCTTTGGGACTAGCGGGGGGGACGAGCAGTTCTTC
few,TRBD1,TRBJ1-1,TRBV20-1,CSAGDRGTEAFF,TGCAGTGCTGGGGACAGGGGTACTGAAGCTTTCTTT
few,-,TRBJ2-3,TRBV6-5,CASTQGDTQYF,TGTGCCAGCACCCAGGGAGATACGCAGTATTTT
-,TRBD1,TRBJ1-6,TRBV4-1,CASRPTGSSYNSPLHF,TGCGCCAGCAGGCCGACAGGGAGCTCCTATAATTCACCCCTCCACTTT